This T cell receptor (beta chain) is drawn from a study of cytomegalovirus exposure and HLA in healthy donors (dated by TCRdb to 2016 to 2017). Study-wide context: An earlier analysis of more than 550 of the donors reported about 280 Gb of sequence data and some 110 million unique TCR beta sequences obtained from some 170 million T cells. To predict cytomegalovirus infection status, the study brought together high-throughput TCR immunosequencing, statistical association of individual TCRs with disease status, and machine learning. In a later analysis, previously published TCR beta repertoires from 666 donors were re-analyzed and high-resolution HLA genotyping was added so that TCR occurrence patterns could be studied. Typing coverage varied by locus: roughly 620-640 donors for A, B, C, DRB1 and DQB1; 500 to 550 for DQA1; more than 600 for DPA1; some 470 for DPB1. Both class I and class II loci were covered by HLA typing, at four-digit resolution. The aim of the study was to test whether cataloging public T cell receptors could identify signatures of past pathogen exposure. Of the 300 to 400 genotyped donors, about 80% fell in the genetic ancestry cluster associated with self-reported Caucasian donors. In the later analysis, no new phenotypic data were used to find candidate immune exposures; instead, reliance was placed on TCR beta sequences and their occurrence across donors. Using immunosequencing, the study profiled T cell repertoires from about 610 subjects and related those repertoires to cytomegalovirus serostatus. Besides the first cohort of 550 to 750 subjects, a separate validation cohort made up of roughly 120 different subjects was used. Because of strong linkage in the cohort, four to six DR-DQ haplotypes were treated as single units for association and clustering. Donor age, sex, ethnicity and CMV serostatus were compiled together with the repertoire data. Across about 370 genotyped donors of the cohort, an average of about 250,000 unique TCR beta nucleotide sequences per donor were sequenced, and roughly a sixth of those sequences were non-productive. Genome-wide SNP genotypes for about three fifths of the 666 donors were used in a later genetic analysis, which treated that subset as a discovery cohort. An earlier analysis of 587 of the donors applied high-throughput TCR beta sequencing to assess whether each TCR beta V gene segment acted as functional or pseudogenic. All discovery cohort repertoires had been generated using a single sequencing platform. Roughly 300 gigabases of sequencing data and tens of millions of unique TCR sequences made up an early release that covered 640 HLA-typed donors. Results the study describes overall, beyond this receptor: A further reported finding was that TCR beta sequences accurately predicted the HLA-A and HLA-B alleles for most subjects in the first cohort. In a later genetic analysis, a missense DCLRE1C variant was associated with V-gene and J-gene trimming of TCR beta chains, and the association was replicated in an independent cohort. The authors suggested that the approach could potentially be extended to other disease states and immunological phenotypes. Linkage disequilibrium might explain the correlated functional status among segregating V segments, but an unknown experimental factor could not be excluded. In this cohort, only TCR beta chains were sequenced, and detectable features were limited by the absence of alpha or paired-chain data. In the study, 150 to 200 TCR beta chains were listed as associated with cytomegalovirus. A group of highly shared sequence variants was considered likely to be a technical artifact of the sequencing pipeline. In a later analysis, most CMV-associated TCR beta chains were found to appear HLA-restricted, with HLA associations seemingly driven largely by CMV exposure. The presence/absence analyses assumed that sequencing depth was roughly uniform across donors, and that assumption may not be true. In a later analysis, HLA-associated TCR beta chains showed more clonal expansion and lower generation probabilities than non-associated chains that were equally common. For the cohort, immune exposure information was limited to CMV serostatus. Because the 87-base-pair reads could not distinguish some IMGT-functional V segments, including TRBV6-2 and TRBV6-3, those segments were excluded. In a later genetic analysis, fewer N-insertions in productive TCRs were reported among donors in an Asian-associated ancestry cluster than the approximately 670-donor mean. At a false discovery rate of 0.05, a later analysis linked 16,951 TCR beta sequences to specific HLA alleles. The earlier analysis of approximately 540 of the donors excluded over 15 rarely observed V segments, including chromosome 9 orphons, because counts were too low. Broadly in line with IMGT annotations, most TCR beta V segments showed up in productive rearrangements about 87% or about 30% of the time in an earlier analysis of around 600 of the donors. In vitro tests confirmed that a few of the cytomegalovirus-associated TCR beta chains recognize cytomegalovirus antigens. Across donors, most TCR sequences were observed very rarely, whereas some public TCRs were present in many individuals. The classifier was reported to diagnose cytomegalovirus status with high specificity and sensitivity in both the original and validation cohorts. HLA typing was unavailable for some donors at each locus, so association tests used only the typed subset. According to a later analysis, TCR association rates differed among HLA loci, with DRB1 alleles showing the most associated TCRs and HLA-C alleles showing the fewest. A later analysis reported that several top co-occurrence clusters appeared linked to parvovirus B19, influenza, CMV and Epstein-Barr virus. Assigning TCR associations to individual alleles was difficult when HLA alleles, especially DR and DQ, strongly co-occurred.

In total, approximately 690 healthy bone marrow donors made up the cohort. At the time of sampling, all cohort members were nominally healthy, though unrecorded immune exposures were likely present. The donor was CMV seronegative and belonged to the group of under 400 seronegative cohort members. A peripheral blood sample was collected from each donor, and TCR beta sequencing was performed on peripheral blood mononuclear cells. The Qiagen DNeasy Blood Extraction Kit was used to extract genomic DNA from the blood cell samples. The library was generated by the immunoSEQ multiplex PCR assay. A mixture of 60 forward primers for TCR Vbeta segments and 13 reverse primers for TCR Jbeta segments was used in the multiplex PCR. A multiplex PCR assay on genomic DNA amplified the CDR3 region of rearranged TCR beta genes. Amplified TCR beta libraries were sequenced as 87-base-pair reads on the Illumina HiSeq System. Per the source publication's procedure: A later analysis tallied tens of millions of unique TCR beta chains across the 660 or so repertoires, and approximately 12 million of those chains were shared by two or more donors. To remove PCR and sequencing errors, raw reads were error-corrected and collapsed into unique sequences using a nearest-neighbor algorithm that merged closely related sequences. To assign V, D and J gene segments, CDR3 sequences were aligned to IMGT reference sequences. Each retained sequence needed at least a six-nucleotide match to both a V gene segment and a J gene segment. A rearrangement counted as productive if the CDR3 had no stop codons and remained in frame with V and J, and every other rearrangement counted as non-productive. Following IMGT convention, CDR3 was defined as the stretch from the second conserved V-encoded cysteine up to the conserved J-encoded phenylalanine. In an earlier analysis of roughly 610 of the donors, sequences lacking an unambiguous match to a single V gene segment were excluded. An earlier analysis of about 600 of the donors called V segments functional above 56.7% productive rearrangements and segregating when the between-donor standard deviation exceeded 5%. A statistical classification framework was built for diagnosing cytomegalovirus status from the catalog of TCR beta chain sequences. V and J gene assignment, in a later analysis, came from comparing TCR nucleotide sequences with IMGT/GENE-DB human TR gene sequences. Using the TCRdist pipeline, a later analysis assigned CDR3 sequences along with most-parsimonious VDJ recombination scenarios. In a later analysis, each TCR beta chain was defined by its CDR3 amino acid sequence together with its V-gene family, and reads lacking a unique V-gene family were excluded. A later analysis removed 600 or so highly shared, low-generation-probability nucleotide sequences to deal with suspected cross-contamination and a sequencing artifact. For each public chain, a later analysis derived a clonal expansion index from normalized ranks of inferred template counts within each repertoire. A later analysis computed generation probabilities with a VDJ recombination model fitted to out-of-frame rearrangements, and checked the results against IGoR. In a later analysis, TCR-TCR, TCR-HLA and TCR-CMV co-occurrence was scored with hypergeometric tests, and a repertoire-size bias correction was applied to TCR pairs. In a later analysis, false discovery rates were estimated by permuting HLA or CMV assignments 20 times. A later analysis grouped co-occurring TCRs with DBSCAN, adding TCRdist sequence similarity when clustering within HLA-allele-positive subsets. Co-occurrence clustering excluded repertoires with fewer than 30,000 or more than 120,000 public chains, plus five with anomalous nucleotide sharing. The table was pulled from immuneACCESS by TCRdb, which kept in-frame rearrangements only. Such tables lose some clones; where checked, under half of the loss comes from unresolved V genes, and the rest has no known cause. The DNA gave D and trimming, while V, J and clone size come from that table. The sample profile shows roughly 200,000 clones; less than 90% of them were found once. Clones ranked in the top ten supply approximately 0.31% of the sample.

With respect to this clone: No antigen is known for it. No qualities accompany the bases; no much larger clone lies one base away.

According to the germline V gene (reference sequence), CDR1 reads LNHDA and CDR2 reads SQIVND. Taken from cysteine to phenylalanine, the CDR3 has 13 residues. Only the CDR3 part of the read is kept: 39 bases, read in frame from the first base. V is clipped by 5 bases and J by 1 base, and the sequence between their germline boundaries is 8 bases long. The TCR comes from a young woman in good health and CMV-seronegative. The chain couples TRBV19 to TRBJ1-1, with the D segment identity uncertain. The sample comprised PBMCs. The DNA sequence is as follows: TGTGCCAGTAGTCCCCGAGGGAACACTGAAGCTTTCTTT. Its amino acids are CASSPRGNTEAFF.